This section outlines one TCR beta chain sequence together with its context. Every one of the patients relapsed after autologous stem cell transplantation (brentuximab vedotin exposure was variable). Responses achieved at best were complete response, partial response or progressive disease. Germline V gene data show CDR1 as LGHNA and CDR2 as YNFKEQ. This CDR3 contains 16 residues. The ends lost 0 bases at V and 5 bases at J; junction bases unmatched: 9. The sample belongs to a study of PD-1 blockade in classical Hodgkin lymphoma. Produced via immunoSEQ multiplex PCR; TCRdb's table is partial and in-frame only. The sample consists of 12,000 to 15,000 clones, about four fifths of them appearing once.

The clonotype was recovered from a human donor with classical Hodgkin lymphoma. This specimen was peripheral blood mononuclear cells (PBMCs), taken at baseline. The chain is built from TRBV4-2 and TRBJ1-2; 7 bases are shared with TRBD1. The CDR3 nucleotides read TGTGCCAGCAGCCAAGATCTCGGTCAGGGGGGGTATGGCTACACCTTC. Its protein product is CASSQDLGQGGYGYTF.